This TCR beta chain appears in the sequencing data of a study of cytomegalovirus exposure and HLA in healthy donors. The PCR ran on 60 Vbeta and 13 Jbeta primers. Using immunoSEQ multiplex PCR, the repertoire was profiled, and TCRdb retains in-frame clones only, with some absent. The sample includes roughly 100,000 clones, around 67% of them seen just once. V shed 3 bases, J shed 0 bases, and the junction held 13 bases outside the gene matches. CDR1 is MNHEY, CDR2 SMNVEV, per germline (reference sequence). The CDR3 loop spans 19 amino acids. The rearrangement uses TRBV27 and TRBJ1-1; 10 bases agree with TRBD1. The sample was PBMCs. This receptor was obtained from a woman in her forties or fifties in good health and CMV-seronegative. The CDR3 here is CASSLGSFWDRGLNTEAFF. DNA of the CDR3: TGTGCCAGCAGTTTGGGGTCGTTTTGGGACAGGGGTTTGAACACTGAAGCTTTCTTT.